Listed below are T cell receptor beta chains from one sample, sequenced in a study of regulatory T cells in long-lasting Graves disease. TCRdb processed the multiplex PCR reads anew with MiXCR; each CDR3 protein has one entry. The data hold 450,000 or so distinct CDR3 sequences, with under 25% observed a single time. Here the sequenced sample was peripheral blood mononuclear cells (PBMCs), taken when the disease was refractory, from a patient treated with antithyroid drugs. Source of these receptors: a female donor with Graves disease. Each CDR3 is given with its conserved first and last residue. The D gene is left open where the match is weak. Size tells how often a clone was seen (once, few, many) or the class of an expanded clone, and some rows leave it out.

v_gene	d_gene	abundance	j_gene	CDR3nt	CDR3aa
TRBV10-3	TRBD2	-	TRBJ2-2	TGTGCCATCAGTGAGTGGCGGGAGACCACCGGGGAGCTGTTTTTT	CAISEWRETTGELFF
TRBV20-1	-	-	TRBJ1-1	TGCAGTGCCGCCCCTACCGTTTGGGGGGCTTTCTTT	CSAAPTVWGAFF
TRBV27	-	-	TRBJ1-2	TGTGCCAGCAGCCCCGCTTTCGAGACCCGCTATGGCTACACCTTC	CASSPAFETRYGYTF
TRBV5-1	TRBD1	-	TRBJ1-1	TGCGCCAGCAGCCACCGGGACAGGGGAATGGCTGAAGCTTTCTTT	CASSHRDRGMAEAFF
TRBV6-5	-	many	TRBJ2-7	TGTGCCAGCAGTTACGACCGGGACGTAGACTACGAGCAGTACTTC	CASSYDRDVDYEQYF
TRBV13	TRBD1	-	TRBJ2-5	TGTGCCAGCAGCAGCGCCTCCGGGACAGGGGGGAAGACCCAGTACTTC	CASSSASGTGGKTQYF
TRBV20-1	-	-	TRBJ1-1	TGCAGTGCTAGAGATTTACCAGACACTGAAGCTTTCTTT	CSARDLPDTEAFF
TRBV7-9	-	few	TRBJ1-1	TGTGCCAGCAGCTCGCAGGGAGGGGAAGCTTTCTTT	CASSSQGGEAFF
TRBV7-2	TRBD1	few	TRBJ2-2	TGTGCCAGCAGCTTGACAGGGGGCCCCGGCACCGGGGAGCTGTTTTTT	CASSLTGGPGTGELFF
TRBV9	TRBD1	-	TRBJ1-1	TGTGCCAGCAGCGGAGGACAGGGAACGAACACTGAAGCTTTCTTT	CASSGGQGTNTEAFF
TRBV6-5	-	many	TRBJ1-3	TGTGCCAGCAGTTACTCGGCAGGAAACACCATATATTTT	CASSYSAGNTIYF
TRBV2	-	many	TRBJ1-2	TGTGCCAGCAGCCGCAGGGTCCTTCAAGAAGGCTACACCTTC	CASSRRVLQEGYTF
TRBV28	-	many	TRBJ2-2	TGTGCCAGCAGTGCGGTACAGGACTACACCGGGGAGCTGTTTTTT	CASSAVQDYTGELFF